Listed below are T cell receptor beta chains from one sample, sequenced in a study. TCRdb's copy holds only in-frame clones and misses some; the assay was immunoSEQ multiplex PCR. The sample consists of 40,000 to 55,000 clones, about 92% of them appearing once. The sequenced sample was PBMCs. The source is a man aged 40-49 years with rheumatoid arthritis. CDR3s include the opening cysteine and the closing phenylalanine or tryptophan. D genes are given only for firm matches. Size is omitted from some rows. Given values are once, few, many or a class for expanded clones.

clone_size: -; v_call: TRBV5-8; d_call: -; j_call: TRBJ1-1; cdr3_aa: CASSLSGSMNTEAFF; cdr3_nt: TGTGCCAGCAGCTTGTCAGGGAGCATGAACACTGAAGCTTTCTTT
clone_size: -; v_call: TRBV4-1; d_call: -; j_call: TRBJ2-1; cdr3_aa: CASSTPGRSNTYNEQFF; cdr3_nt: TGCGCCAGCAGCACCCCAGGAAGGTCAAATACCTACAATGAGCAGTTCTTC
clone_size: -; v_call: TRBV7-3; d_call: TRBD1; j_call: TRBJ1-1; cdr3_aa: CASSFGTVVNTEAFF; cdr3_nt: TGTGCCAGCAGCTTTGGGACAGTCGTCAACACTGAAGCTTTCTTT
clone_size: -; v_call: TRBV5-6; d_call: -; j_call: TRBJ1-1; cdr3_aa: CASSFVTENTEAFF; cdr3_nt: TGTGCCAGCAGCTTCGTCACGGAGAACACTGAAGCTTTCTTT
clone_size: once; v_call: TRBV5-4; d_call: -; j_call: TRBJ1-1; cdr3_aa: CASSLGLGLNTEAFF; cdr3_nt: TGTGCCAGCAGCTTGGGTCTCGGGCTGAACACTGAAGCTTTCTTT
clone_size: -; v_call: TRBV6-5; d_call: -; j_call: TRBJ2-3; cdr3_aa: CASSYRGYTDTQYF; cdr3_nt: TGTGCCAGCAGTTACCGGGGTTACACAGATACGCAGTATTTT
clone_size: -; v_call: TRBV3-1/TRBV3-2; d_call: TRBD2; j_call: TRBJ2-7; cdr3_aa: CASSPLPSGRGEQYF; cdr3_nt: TGTGCCAGCAGCCCCCTTCCCAGCGGGAGAGGCGAGCAGTACTTC
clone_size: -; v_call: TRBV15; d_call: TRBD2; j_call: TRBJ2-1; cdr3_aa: CATSNGLVTNEQFF; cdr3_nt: TGTGCCACCAGCAACGGACTAGTCACTAATGAGCAGTTCTTC
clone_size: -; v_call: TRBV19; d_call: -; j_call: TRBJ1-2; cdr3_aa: CASSIAGTIQNYGYTF; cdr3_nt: TGTGCCAGTAGTATAGCGGGCACGATACAAAACTATGGCTACACCTTC
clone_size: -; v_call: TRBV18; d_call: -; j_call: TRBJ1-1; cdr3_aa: CASSPVQGGNTEAFF; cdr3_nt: TGTGCCAGCTCACCAGTCCAGGGCGGGAACACTGAAGCTTTCTTT
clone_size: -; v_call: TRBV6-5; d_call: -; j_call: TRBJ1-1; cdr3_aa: CASTPFWGANTEAFF; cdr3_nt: TGTGCCAGCACCCCATTCTGGGGGGCGAACACTGAAGCTTTCTTT
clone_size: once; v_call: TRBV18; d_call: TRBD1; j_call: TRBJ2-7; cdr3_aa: CASSPRQGDYEQYF; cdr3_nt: TGTGCCAGCTCACCTAGACAGGGTGACTACGAGCAGTACTTC